A selection of T cell receptor beta chains follows, all from one sample in a study of shared clonotypes between healthy human individuals. Clones were read by immunoSEQ multiplex PCR, and TCRdb kept only the in-frame ones, dropping some. The table shows about 1,900,000 clones, with less than 95% occurring only once. Input material: naive CD8+ T cells sorted from blood. Receptors originate from a man between 18 and 35 years old in good health. Both conserved end residues are part of each CDR3. The D gene is left open where the match is weak. Clone size is given for some rows only: seen once, a few or many times, or a class if the clone is expanded.

TRBJ1-1 NA TRBV7-9 NA TGTGCCAGCAGACACTACGAACACCGGAACACTGAAGCTTTCTTT CASRHYEHRNTEAFF
TRBJ1-4 NA TRBV27 TRBD1 TGTGCCAGCAGTTGGGGGACAGGTTATAATGAAAAACTGTTTTTT CASSWGTGYNEKLFF
TRBJ1-4 NA TRBV19 NA TGTGCCAGTAGTATGAGAGCCACACGTGGTGAAAAACTGTTTTTT CASSMRATRGEKLFF
TRBJ1-5 NA TRBV27 TRBD1 TGTGCCAGCAGTCTGGGACAGGGCCACAATCAGCCCCAGCATTTT CASSLGQGHNQPQHF
TRBJ2-7 NA TRBV4-3 TRBD2 TGCGCCAGCAGCCAAGCCGCTAGCGGGGTCTACGAGCAGTACTTC CASSQAASGVYEQYF
TRBJ1-1 NA TRBV27 NA TGTGCCAGCAGTTTATACCGGACTGGGGGCACTGAAGCTTTCTTT CASSLYRTGGTEAFF
TRBJ2-3 NA TRBV4-3 NA TGCGCCAGCAGCCAAGAGGTTCAGATCACAGATACGCAGTATTTT CASSQEVQITDTQYF
TRBJ1-2 NA TRBV4-1 TRBD1 TGCGCCAGCAGCCAAGGGACAGGGGGCGAGGCTAACTATGGCTACACCTTC CASSQGTGGEANYGYTF
TRBJ2-5 NA TRBV7-9 NA TGTGCCAGCAGCTTAGTGCAGGGTCTAGAGACCCAGTACTTC CASSLVQGLETQYF
TRBJ2-1 NA TRBV7-9 NA TGTGCCAGCAGCTTAGCGACTGGGGTCTCCTACAATGAGCAGTTCTTC CASSLATGVSYNEQFF
TRBJ1-6 NA TRBV19 NA TGTGCCAGTAGTATAGAACCGCCCTGGTTGGGATCACCCCTCCACTTT CASSIEPPWLGSPLHF
TRBJ2-7 NA TRBV2 NA TGTGCCAGCACCCCTGGACGGACAAGCGTGGTCGAGCAGTACTTC CASTPGRTSVVEQYF
TRBJ2-5 NA TRBV7-9 NA TGTGCCAGCAGCTTAGGACCGGATAGGGCCCAGTACTTC CASSLGPDRAQYF
TRBJ1-2 NA TRBV7-9 NA TGTGCCAGCAGCTTAAACGTCGATGGCTACACCTTC CASSLNVDGYTF
TRBJ2-3 NA TRBV1 NA TGCACCAGCAGCCAAGAAGGACCTTCCAGCGGGGGGGTACCAGATACGCAGTATTTT CTSSQEGPSSGGVPDTQYF
TRBJ1-6 once TRBV30 NA TGTGCCTGGAGTATAGGGGTTAATTCACCCCTCCACTTT CAWSIGVNSPLHF
TRBJ2-7 NA TRBV27 NA TGTGCCAGCAGTCCCGGGCTGGGGATTACGACCCCCTACGAGCAGTACTTC CASSPGLGITTPYEQYF
TRBJ1-5 once TRBV11-3 TRBD1 TGTGCCAGCAGCTCCGGACAGGGAGAGTCGTGCAATCAGCCCCAGCATTTT CASSSGQGESCNQPQHF
TRBJ2-7 NA TRBV6-1 NA TGTGCCAGCAGTGAAGTGGGTCGGGTCCCCTACGAGCAGTACTTC CASSEVGRVPYEQYF
TRBJ1-1 NA TRBV5-1 TRBD1 TGCGCCAGCAGCTCGGGACAGGGTACCATGAACACTGAAGCTTTCTTT CASSSGQGTMNTEAFF
TRBJ1-6 NA TRBV2 NA TGTGCCAGCAGTGATAGCCCCGACGCCTATAATTCACCCCTCCACTTT CASSDSPDAYNSPLHF
TRBJ2-2 NA TRBV27 NA TGTGCCAGCAGTTTAAGAGGGTTGGCCGGGGAGCTGTTTTTT CASSLRGLAGELFF
TRBJ1-2 NA TRBV30 TRBD1 TGTGCCTGGATGGACAGGAACTATGGCTACACCTTC CAWMDRNYGYTF
TRBJ2-7 NA TRBV2 NA TGTGCCAGCAGTGAACAGATTGAGCAGTACTTC CASSEQIEQYF
TRBJ1-5 NA TRBV6-5 TRBD1 TGTGCCAGCAGTTATACGACAGGGGTTCAGCCCCAGCATTTT CASSYTTGVQPQHF
TRBJ1-2 NA TRBV30 NA TGTGCCTGGAGTCTAGGTGGGGGTTATGGCTACACCTTC CAWSLGGGYGYTF
TRBJ2-2 NA TRBV9 NA TGTGCCAGCAGCGCCGGATACACCGGGGAGCTGTTTTTT CASSAGYTGELFF
TRBJ2-1 NA TRBV4-3 NA TGCGCCAGCAGCCAAGATTGGGTGGGAGACTCCTACAATGAGCAGTTCTTC CASSQDWVGDSYNEQFF
TRBJ2-7 NA TRBV19 NA TGTGCCAGTAGAGGTGATTCGCCCTACGAGCAGTACTTC CASRGDSPYEQYF
TRBJ1-2 NA TRBV28 TRBD1 TGTGCCAGCAGCCTAGCAGGGGGTCTGAACTATGGCTACACCTTC CASSLAGGLNYGYTF
TRBJ2-1 NA TRBV29-1 TRBD2 TGCAGCGTTGAGGGGACTAGCGGGAGTTTAAATGAGCAGTTCTTC CSVEGTSGSLNEQFF
TRBJ2-1 NA TRBV9 NA TGTGCCAGCAGCGTAGAAGGGGACTCCTACAATGAGCAGTTCTTC CASSVEGDSYNEQFF
TRBJ2-7 NA TRBV6-5 NA TGTGCCAGCAGTCTCGGGGGCTCCTACGAGCAGTACTTC CASSLGGSYEQYF
TRBJ2-7 NA TRBV29-1 NA TGCAGCGTTTTCGGACTGGGTTCCTCCTACGAGCAGTACTTC CSVFGLGSSYEQYF
TRBJ1-2 NA TRBV28 NA TGTGCCAGCAGTCCCCAAGGGTCGCAGGGCGCTAACTATGGCTACACCTTC CASSPQGSQGANYGYTF
TRBJ2-5 NA TRBV11-1 TRBD2 TGTGCCAGCAGCATTGGGGGGGAAGAGACCCAGTACTTC CASSIGGEETQYF
TRBJ1-1 NA TRBV6-6 NA TGTGCCAGCACGCCGCAGCTGGACACTGAAGCTTTCTTT CASTPQLDTEAFF
TRBJ2-7 NA TRBV4-3 NA TGCGCCAGCAGCCAAGCGGACGCTGACTCCTACGAGCAGTACTTC CASSQADADSYEQYF
TRBJ2-7 NA TRBV7-6 TRBD2 TGTGCCAGCAGCTTAGCGAAATCTAGCGGGAGATCCTACGAGCAGTACTTC CASSLAKSSGRSYEQYF
TRBJ2-3 NA TRBV4-1 NA TGCGCCAGCAGCCAACCTACAGATACGCAGTATTTT CASSQPTDTQYF
TRBJ1-3 NA TRBV4-1 NA TGCGCCAGCAGCCAAGCCGAGGTTGCTGGAAACACCATATATTTT CASSQAEVAGNTIYF